This T cell receptor (beta chain) was captured by sequencing in a study of response to subunit inactivated influenza vaccine. Notes on the study in general: Only a handful of new T cells, the authors suggested, are recruited with each seasonal influenza vaccination.

TCRdb re-called the RT-PCR reads through MiXCR, storing one row per CDR3 protein. The profile shows 500,000 to 600,000 distinct CDR3 sequences, approximately 16% of them singletons. This clonotype was counted only a few times. Its antigen remains unidentified. From germline, CDR1 is SGHRS and CDR2 YFSETQ. V dropped 0 bases and J dropped 0 bases, with 10 bases sitting between them. This CDR3 is 17 amino acids long. The chain uses TRBV5-1 and TRBJ2-6, with no clear D. Here the sequenced sample was CD4+ T cells sorted from PBMCs, taken roughly 24 months after vaccination. This receptor was identified in a man between 50 and 70 years old who received an inactivated influenza vaccine. DNA for the CDR3: TGCGCCAGCAGCTTGGCCGGCAGAGTCTCTGGGGCCAACGTCCTGACTTTC. Its protein product is CASSLAGRVSGANVLTF.